This TCR beta chain was observed in a study of OX40 agonist ivuxolimab in advanced cancers. This table comes from immunoSEQ multiplex PCR, and its TCRdb copy is limited to in-frame clones, with some not included. The sample shows 75,000 to 100,000 clones, around 80% of them seen only once. CDR1 and CDR2 (germline): MNHNS, SASEGT. V shed 7 bases and J 0 bases; nucleotides not matched to a gene: 7. The CDR3 spans 15 residues. The V and J genes are TRBV6-1 and TRBJ2-3; 7 nucleotides align to TRBD1. The material was CD4+ or CD8+ T cells sorted from blood, obtained in a trial of the OX40 agonist ivuxolimab. The receptor's source is an adult with an advanced solid tumor such as melanoma, head and neck, liver or kidney cancer. The CDR3 region has the DNA TGTGCCAGCAACGACAGGGCTTATAGCACAGATACGCAGTATTTT. This codes for CASNDRAYSTDTQYF.